The 26 T cell receptor beta chains below all came from one sample that was sequenced in a study of neurological immune-mediated disorders. TCRdb fed the 5' RACE reads into MiXCR, producing one record per CDR3 protein. This table holds 27,000 or so distinct CDR3 sequences, around 3.4% found once. Sequenced sample: PBMCs. The receptors derive from a woman aged 25 to 39 with multiple sclerosis.

This clonotype was found a few times. The chain carries TRBV25-1 and TRBJ2-3; 8 bases align to TRBD2. With 6 bases clipped from V and 4 bases from J, the junction kept 12 bases outside the gene matches. The length of the CDR3 is 16 residues. Germline values: CDR1 MGHDK, CDR2 SYGVNS. As DNA, the CDR3 is TGTGCCAGCAGGGGGGGAGCGGGAGCCCGACCAGATACGCAGTATTTT. It translates to CASRGGAGARPDTQYF.

At least ten counts were recorded for this clonotype. The CDR3 here is CSAASVDTQYF. CDR3 DNA: TGCAGCGCGGCCTCTGTGGATACGCAGTATTTT. The rearrangement links TRBV29-1 to TRBJ2-3; D gene ambiguous. The V gene's germline CDR1 is SQVTM and CDR2 ANQGSEA. Trimming shortened V by 7 bases and J by 6 bases, and 11 bases separated the two germline ends. This CDR3 comprises 11 residues.

This clonotype was found a few times. The chain employs TRBV12-3 or TRBV12-4 and TRBJ1-2, with TRBD1 as a possible D gene (5 bases). The CDR3 runs 15 residues. V lost 2 bases and J lost 6, with 16 bases in between. CDR3 sequence reads: CASSLRGGSYDGYTF. CDR3 coding DNA: TGTGCCAGCAGTTTAAGGGGTGGCAGTTACGATGGCTACACCTTC.

The sample holds a few counts of this clonotype. The genes are TRBV6-2 or TRBV6-3 and TRBJ1-1, with a tentative D call TRBD1 (6 bases). The CDR3 sequence is 16 residues long. Trimming pared 5 bases from V and 1 base from J, leaving 17 bases between. Germline V CDR1 and CDR2: MNHEY, SVGEGT. CDR3 protein: CASSNHESRGNTEAFF. CDR3 DNA sequence: TGTGCCAGCAGTAACCATGAATCCAGGGGGAACACTGAAGCTTTCTTT.

This clonotype was recorded many times. The CDR3 nucleotides read TGTGCCAGCAGCGCCGGGACAGTGGCTGGGGAGACCCAGTACTTC. It yields the protein CASSAGTVAGETQYF. The chain recombines TRBV7-2 with TRBJ2-5; 7 nucleotides agree with TRBD1. CDR3 length: 15 amino acids. V trimming: 5 bases; J trimming: 5 bases; junction bases outside the gene matches: 11. Germline CDR1 reads SGHTA; CDR2 reads FQGNSA.

This clonotype was detected many times. The rearrangement uses TRBV9 and TRBJ2-3; 9 bases align to TRBD2. CDR1 is SGDLS and CDR2 is YYNGEE in the germline V gene. The CDR3 spans 15 residues. The ends lost 1 base at V and 6 bases at J; junction bases unmatched: 6. This CDR3 reads CASSVLREGKDTQYF. The CDR3 bases are TGTGCCAGCAGCGTATTGCGGGAGGGTAAGGATACGCAGTATTTT.

This clonotype has at least ten counts. The chain couples TRBV11-2 to TRBJ1-1, with 11 bases matching TRBD1. CDR1 is SGHAT and CDR2 is FQNNGV in the germline V gene. V was clipped by 5 bases and J by 10 bases; unmatched bases: 3. The CDR3 has 12 amino acids. The CDR3 sequence is CASSQDRGRAFF. CDR3 DNA sequence: TGTGCCAGCAGCCAGGACAGGGGGCGAGCTTTCTTT.

Many counts were recorded for this clonotype. V and J are TRBV28 and TRBJ2-7; tentative D call: TRBD2 (5 bases). The CDR3 sequence is 13 residues long. CDR1 is MDHEN and CDR2 is SYDVKM in the germline V gene. Trimming cost V 3 bases and J 7 bases, with 13 bases left between them. The CDR3 here is CASSFRGWEEQYF. In nucleotides, the CDR3 is TGTGCCAGCAGTTTTCGGGGTTGGGAAGAGCAGTACTTC. The full variable domain, completed using reference TRBV28 and TRBJ2-7, is DVKVTQSSRYLVKRTGEKVFLECVQDMDHENMFWYRQDPGLGLRLIYFSYDVKMKEKGDIPEGYSVSREKKERFSLILESASTNQTSMYLCASSFRGWEEQYFGPGTRLTVT.

This clonotype occurred many times. The rearrangement links TRBV5-1 to TRBJ1-2; the match to TRBD1 covers 7 bases. CDR3 size: 15 residues. The germline CDR1 and CDR2 sequences are SGHRS and YFSETQ. J lost 5 bases, V lost 0 bases, and 7 bases had no gene match. CDR3 region: CASSLALGQQYGYTF. The CDR3 nucleotides read TGCGCCAGCAGCTTGGCATTGGGACAGCAGTATGGCTACACCTTC.

This clonotype was seen ten or more times. J is TRBJ2-1 and V is TRBV20-1; the D gene is possibly TRBD2 (6 bases). V lost 5 bases to trimming and J lost 8 bases, with 22 bases between them. The CDR3 contains 15 residues. Per the germline V gene, CDR1 is DFQATT and CDR2 is SNEGSKA (reference sequence). The CDR3 nucleotides read TGCAGTGCTTACCGTCTCAGCGGGCTTTACGATGAGCAGTTCTTC. Its protein product is CSAYRLSGLYDEQFF.

At least ten counts were recorded for this clonotype. The J gene is TRBJ1-1, the V gene TRBV5-1; no clear D. This CDR3 comprises 15 residues. Germline CDR1 SGHRS, CDR2 YFSETQ. V was pared by 0 bases and J by 4 bases, with 13 bases between. The CDR3 region is CASSLGSAGGTEAFF. In DNA, the CDR3 is TGCGCCAGCAGCTTGGGGTCAGCCGGCGGCACTGAAGCTTTCTTT. Together with reference TRBV5-1 and TRBJ1-1, the CDR3 gives the full variable domain: KAGVTQTPRYLIKTRGQQVTLSCSPISGHRSVSWYQQTPGQGLQFLFEYFSETQRNKGNFPGRFSGRQFSNSRSEMNVSTLELGDSALYLCASSLGSAGGTEAFFGQGTRLTVV.

Many counts were recorded for this clonotype. The rearrangement uses TRBV7-2 and TRBJ2-5; 10 positions agree with TRBD1. CDR1 is SGHTA and CDR2 is FQGNSA in the germline V gene. V gave up 5 bases and J gave up 4 bases; unmatched junction bases: 10. There are 16 residues in the CDR3. This CDR3 is CASSVKTGGLRETQYF. The CDR3 DNA sequence: TGTGCCAGCAGCGTAAAGACAGGGGGCCTTCGAGAGACCCAGTACTTC.

This clonotype was counted at least ten times. The chain carries TRBV12-3 or TRBV12-4 and TRBJ2-1; 8 nucleotides align to TRBD1. CDR3 length: 20 amino acids. V shed 5 bases and J 4 bases; nucleotides not matched to a gene: 22. The CDR3 protein is CASSPPPTGVVTSDYNEQFF. The CDR3 DNA reads TGTGCCAGCAGTCCCCCCCCGACAGGGGTAGTAACTAGTGATTACAATGAGCAGTTCTTC.

This clonotype was observed a handful of times. The gene calls are TRBV6-5 and TRBJ1-2; D uncertain. The ends were cut back, 2 bases at V and 2 bases at J, with 3 bases in the middle. The germline gives CDR1 MNHEY, CDR2 SVGAGI. The CDR3 is 12 amino acids. The CDR3 sequence is CASSYGNYGYTF. CDR3 bases: TGTGCCAGCAGTTACGGGAACTATGGCTACACCTTC.

This clonotype occurred many times. V gene TRBV24-1 combines with J gene TRBJ2-1; D is perhaps TRBD2 (5 bases). The ends were cut back, 3 bases at V and 6 bases at J, with 14 bases in the middle. Germline CDR1 is KGHDR and CDR2 is SFDVKD. CDR3 length: 15 residues. CDR3 coding DNA: TGTGCCACCAGTGATACTAGGACGGTGGGCAATGAGCAGTTCTTC. Its translation: CATSDTRTVGNEQFF.

This clonotype showed up many times. The genes are TRBV3-1 and TRBJ1-5, with unresolved D. The CDR3 is made up of 13 amino acids. Trimming shortened V by 5 bases and J by 0 bases, and 5 bases separated the two germline ends. Germline CDR1 LGHDT, CDR2 YNNKEL (reference sequence). DNA of the CDR3: TGTGCCAGCAGCGGGAATAGCAATCAGCCCCAGCATTTT. This codes for CASSGNSNQPQHF.

This clonotype came up many times. The chain employs TRBV4-2 and TRBJ2-3; TRBD2 aligns across 10 bases. This CDR3 has 16 residues. CDR1 is LGHNA and CDR2 is YNFKEQ in the germline V gene. The J segment lost 0 bases and the V segment lost 6 bases, leaving 6 bases of the junction unmatched. The CDR3 region is CASRLKLAGSTDTQYF. In DNA, the CDR3 is TGTGCCAGCAGACTTAAACTAGCGGGGAGCACAGATACGCAGTATTTT.

Turning to this clonotype: This may be a read error, as it is one base from a much larger clone. The V gene is TRBV3-1, the J gene TRBJ2-2, with 14 bases matching TRBD2. V lost 7 bases and J lost 0; bases outside the gene matches: 7. Germline V gene lookup returns CDR1 LGHDT and CDR2 YNNKEL (reference sequence). The CDR3 consists of 18 residues. The CDR3 bases are TGTGCCAGCAACTTCGGACTAGCGGGAGGCTCGAACACCGGGGAGCTGTTTTTT. Translating it yields CASNFGLAGGSNTGELFF. Complete variable domain (other parts from reference TRBV3-1 and TRBJ2-2): DTAVSQTPKYLVTQMGNDKSIKCEQNLGHDTMYWYKQDSKKFLKIMFSYNNKELIINETVPNRFSPKSPDKAHLNLHINSLELGDSAVYFCASNFGLAGGSNTGELFFGEGSRLTVL.

This clonotype was counted many times. The chain employs TRBV7-2 and TRBJ2-1, with TRBD2 matching 7 bases. The length of the CDR3 is 14 residues. Germline assignment: CDR1 SGHTA and CDR2 FQGNSA. V shed 5 bases, J shed 9 bases, and the junction held 10 bases outside the gene matches. CDR3: CASSPGGRVGEQFF. Here the CDR3 DNA reads TGTGCCAGCAGCCCGGGCGGGAGAGTAGGTGAGCAGTTCTTC.

This clonotype was recorded many times. Mismatch with germline at one junction end may stem from a read error. CDR3 sequence: CASSPSSGRAPHDF. The DNA for the CDR3 is TGTGCCAGCAGCCCGTCTAGCGGGAGGGCCCCGCACGACTTC. The chain recombines TRBV7-2 with TRBJ2-7, with TRBD2 identical over 12 bases. Germline assignment: CDR1 SGHTA and CDR2 FQGNSA. The CDR3 length is 14 residues.

This clonotype has a count of ten or more. A much larger clonotype is one base distant, so this may be a read error. The rearrangement links TRBV28 to TRBJ2-7; D unresolved. The ends were cut back, 2 bases at V and 0 bases at J, with 11 bases in the middle. The V gene's germline CDR1 is MDHEN and CDR2 SYDVKM. The CDR3 length is 15 residues. Here the CDR3 reads CASSLMVLGSYEQYF. In DNA, the CDR3 is TGTGCCAGCAGTTTAATGGTCTTAGGCTCCTACGAGCAGTACTTC.

This clonotype was detected ten times or more. The CDR3 spells CASSPRLAGGRNEQFF. The CDR3 DNA sequence: TGTGCCAGCAGCCCACGACTAGCGGGAGGCAGGAATGAGCAGTTCTTC. The chain is built from TRBV7-2 and TRBJ2-1, with 13 nucleotides matching TRBD2. Losses at the gene ends were 5 bases for V and 7 bases for J; bases not matched to a gene: 8. CDR3 size: 16 residues. CDR1 and CDR2 (germline): SGHTA, FQGNSA.

This clonotype showed up many times. The rearrangement joins TRBV6-6 to TRBJ2-2; the match to TRBD1 covers 7 bases. CDR1 is MNHNY and CDR2 is SVGAGI in the germline V gene (reference sequence). J was trimmed by 6 bases and V by 5 bases; bases with no gene match: 15. CDR3 length equals 17 residues. CDR3 protein: CASSLRLPGQLAGELFF. The CDR3 nucleotides are TGTGCCAGCAGTCTGAGACTCCCGGGACAGCTTGCCGGGGAGCTGTTTTTT.

The V call is TRBV12-3 or TRBV12-4, the J call TRBJ1-1, with unresolved D. This CDR3 has 13 residues. V was clipped by 6 bases and J by 5 bases, with 13 bases between them. CDR3 coding DNA: TGTGCCAGCAGCACTCAAGACGGAACTGAAGCTTTCTTT. Its protein product is CASSTQDGTEAFF.

This clonotype was found many times. The chain is built from TRBV27 and TRBJ2-3, with TRBD2 identical over 9 bases. The V gene end was trimmed by 4 bases and the J gene end by 2 bases; junction bases not matched to a gene: 7. CDR1 is MNHEY, CDR2 SMNVEV, per germline (reference sequence). The CDR3 runs 16 residues. The CDR3 here is CASSSLSGGHTDTQYF. The CDR3 bases are TGTGCCAGCAGTTCGCTTAGCGGGGGCCACACAGATACGCAGTATTTT.

This clonotype has just a few counts. The chain uses TRBV3-1 and TRBJ2-1; D gene unclear. In germline, CDR1 is LGHDT, CDR2 YNNKEL (reference sequence). V dropped 1 base and J dropped 6 bases, with 13 bases sitting between them. The CDR3 extends over 15 amino acids. The DNA of the CDR3 is TGTGCCAGCAGCCAAGTTAGCCTGGAGACCAATGAGCAGTTCTTC. It is translated as CASSQVSLETNEQFF.